Shown below are 12 T cell receptor beta chains from a single sample sequenced in a study of OX40 agonist ivuxolimab in advanced cancers. Some clones are missing from TCRdb's copy, which holds only in-frame ones; the method was immunoSEQ multiplex PCR. Of some 55,000 clones listed, 91% were seen once; the top ten hold roughly an eighth. Sequences were derived from CD4+ or CD8+ T cells sorted from blood, sampled in a trial of the OX40 agonist ivuxolimab. These receptors were obtained from an adult with an advanced solid tumor such as melanoma, head and neck, liver or kidney cancer.

The J gene is TRBJ2-5, the V gene TRBV19, with D unresolved. V gave up 5 bases and J gave up 4 bases, with 17 bases separating them. The germline gives CDR1 LNHDA, CDR2 SQIVND (reference sequence). The length of the CDR3 is 15 residues. CDR3 coding DNA: TGTGCCAGTAGTCCCGGGCGCGAGGTGCGAGAGACCCAGTACTTC. This encodes CASSPGREVRETQYF. Filled out from reference TRBV19 and TRBJ2-5, the complete variable domain reads DGGITQSPKYLFRKEGQNVTLSCEQNLNHDAMYWYRQDPGQGLRLIYYSQIVNDFQKGDIAEGYSVSREKKESFPLTVTSAQKNPTAFYLCASSPGREVRETQYFGPGTRLLVL.

V and J are TRBV28 and TRBJ2-1; TRBD2 might be the D (5 bases). CDR1 MDHEN and CDR2 SYDVKM come from the germline V gene. V lost 2 bases and J 4 bases, leaving 9 bases between the germline ends. The CDR3 extends over 14 amino acids. For the CDR3, the DNA is TGTGCCAGCAGTTTAAGCGGATTATACAATGAGCAGTTCTTC. Translated, it gives CASSLSGLYNEQFF.

This chain uses TRBV7-2 with TRBJ2-3; D is perhaps TRBD1 or TRBD2 (5 bases each). Germline-derived CDR1 and CDR2 are SGHTA and FQGNSA. The ends were cut back, 5 bases at V and 2 bases at J, with 14 bases in the middle. This CDR3 spans 15 amino acids. In DNA, the CDR3 is TGTGCCAGCAGCCACGGGACCTCCTTCACAGATACGCAGTATTTT. It translates to CASSHGTSFTDTQYF.

The chain employs TRBV6-1 and TRBJ2-3; 14 positions match TRBD2. The germline V gene has CDR1 MNHNS and CDR2 SASEGT. V shed 0 bases, J shed 6 bases, and the junction held 11 bases outside the gene matches. This CDR3 contains 19 residues. CDR3 nucleotide sequence: TGTGCCAGCAGTGAAGCGCTAATGACTAGCGGGGGGGCCGGGGATACGCAGTATTTT. Translating gives CASSEALMTSGGAGDTQYF.

The J gene is TRBJ2-7, the V gene TRBV28, with 12 bases identical to TRBD2. Germline V gene data show CDR1 as MDHEN and CDR2 as SYDVKM. V lost 1 base to trimming and J lost 3 bases; unmatched junction nucleotides: 13. CDR3 size: 19 residues. The CDR3 spells CASSLLLGDSGLAGYEQYF. In DNA form, the CDR3 reads TGTGCCAGCAGTTTATTACTTGGGGACTCGGGACTAGCGGGCTACGAGCAGTACTTC.

This chain connects TRBV7-9 to TRBJ1-4; D might be TRBD1 (5 bases). V lost 5 bases and J 8 bases, leaving 21 bases between the germline ends. CDR1 and CDR2 from the germline V gene are SEHNR and FQNEAQ (reference sequence). There are 16 residues in the CDR3. CDR3 residues: CASSGNRRSLEEKLFF. The CDR3 DNA reads as TGTGCCAGCAGCGGTAACAGGAGATCCTTGGAAGAAAAACTGTTTTTT.

The chain has TRBV15 and TRBJ2-1; TRBD2 might be the D (6 bases). The CDR3 spans 16 residues. In germline, CDR1 is LNHNV, CDR2 YYDKDF (reference sequence). With 3 bases removed from V and 0 bases from J, the gap between germline ends came to 12 bases. The CDR3 reads CATSSGDLSSYNEQFF. The CDR3 DNA follows: TGTGCCACCAGCAGTGGGGACTTAAGCTCCTACAATGAGCAGTTCTTC.

This clone is a singleton in its sample. This sequence joins TRBV7-9 and TRBJ2-3, with 8 bases identical to TRBD1. V gave up 8 bases and J gave up 3 bases; unmatched junction bases: 10. This CDR3 region has 15 residues. The germline gives CDR1 SEHNR, CDR2 FQNEAQ (reference sequence). The chain's CDR3 is CASGSYRGVTDTQYF. For the CDR3, the DNA is TGTGCCAGCGGAAGTTACAGGGGGGTGACAGATACGCAGTATTTT. Together with reference TRBV7-9 and TRBJ2-3, the CDR3 gives the full variable domain: DTGVSQNPRHKITKRGQNVTFRCDPISEHNRLYWYRQTLGQGPEFLTYFQNEAQLEKSRLLSDRFSAERPKGSFSTLEIQRTEQGDSAMYLCASGSYRGVTDTQYFGPGTRLTVL.

The CDR3 loop reads CASSQGLTGETQYF. Written as DNA, the CDR3 is TGCGCCAGCAGCCAGGGCTTAACGGGGGAGACCCAGTACTTC. This sequence joins TRBV4-1 and TRBJ2-5, with D possibly TRBD2 on 5 matching bases. The CDR3 spans 14 residues. The germline gives CDR1 MGHRA, CDR2 YSYEKL. Trimming removed 3 bases from V and 5 bases from J, with 13 bases in between.

The CDR3 DNA sequence: TGTGCCGTCAGGATCCCTGTAGGTTCTGGAAACACCATATATTTT. Translated, it gives CAVRIPVGSGNTIYF. This chain uses TRBV6-5 with TRBJ1-3; D gene uncertain. CDR3 length: 15 amino acids. V dropped 11 bases and J dropped 1 base, with 18 bases sitting between them. From germline, CDR1 is MNHEY and CDR2 SVGAGI.

This chain links TRBV5-5 with TRBJ2-5; D is perhaps TRBD1 (6 bases). Between the trimmed V and J ends, which lost 4 bases and 0 bases, there was a span of 13 bases. In germline, CDR1 is SGHKS, CDR2 YYEKEE (reference sequence). The CDR3 runs 15 residues. DNA of the CDR3: TGTGCCAGCAGCATAGGACAGCCAAACCAAGAGACCCAGTACTTC. This encodes CASSIGQPNQETQYF.

The chain recombines TRBV18 with TRBJ2-1; D is possibly TRBD1 (5 bases). The CDR3 has 14 amino acids. Germline loops: CDR1 KGHSH, CDR2 LQKENI. Trimming stripped 6 bases from V and 3 bases from J, with 12 bases between. This CDR3 reads CASSHDSNYNEQFF. The DNA for the CDR3 is TGTGCCAGCTCCCACGACAGCAACTACAATGAGCAGTTCTTC.